This entry lists 8 T cell receptor beta chains sequenced from one sample in a study of regulatory T cells in long-lasting Graves disease listed by TCRdb under 2021. The time point label on this specimen signifies: persistent/refractory GD, antithyroid drugs over 5 years with positive TRAb. For both TCR sequencing and RNA sequencing, RNA was extracted from PBMCs using TRIzol. The library was prepared using multiplex PCR. Sequencing used an Illumina HiSeq 4000. CDR3 regions were amplified by Arm-PCR with iRepertoire HTBI primers to construct TCR beta libraries. The public reads were reprocessed in TCRdb via fastp at Q25 and MiXCR, keeping in-frame beta chains. When rows share a CDR3 protein, they turn into one entry using the most common DNA and genes. Within this sample are a few hundred thousand distinct CDR3 sequences, with around a quarter of them counted one time only. In total, the top ten clones hold around 24% of the sample.

The sample here was peripheral blood mononuclear cells (PBMCs), taken when the disease was refractory, from a patient treated with antithyroid drugs. The receptors shown here come from a female donor with Graves disease.

This clonotype showed up many times. The chain joins TRBV20-1 to TRBJ2-2; D call uncertain. CDR1 and CDR2 from the germline V gene are DFQATT and SNEGSKA (reference sequence). There are 17 residues in the CDR3. The V end lost 0 bases, the J end lost 2 bases, and 16 bases lay between the germline ends. This chain's CDR3 is CSARDAHNLPNTGELFF. CDR3 in DNA: TGCAGTGCTAGAGATGCACACAACCTACCTAACACCGGGGAGCTGTTTTTT.

The chain combines TRBV6-2 or TRBV6-3 with TRBJ1-2; 10 bases agree with TRBD1. After removal of 2 bases from V and 12 bases from J, the junction contained 6 bases not matched to a gene. Germline V gene lookup returns CDR1 MNHEY and CDR2 SVGEGT. The CDR3 runs 13 residues. This CDR3 reads CASSYGTGEVHTF. The CDR3 DNA reads TGTGCCAGCAGTTACGGGACAGGGGAGGTCCACACCTTC.

The chain recombines TRBV29-1 with TRBJ1-1; D may be TRBD1 (5 bases). Germline V gene data show CDR1 as SQVTM and CDR2 as ANQGSEA. The CDR3 consists of 13 residues. V lost 0 bases and J 11 bases, leaving 16 bases between the germline ends. CDR3 amino acids: CSVEDRGRDEAFF. The DNA for the CDR3 is TGCAGCGTTGAAGATCGGGGCAGGGATGAGGCTTTCTTT.

This clonotype was observed a few times. J is TRBJ2-7 and V is TRBV9; D is ambiguous. Deletions cut 3 bases from V and 5 bases from J, with 15 bases between. The CDR3 spans 14 residues. CDR1 and CDR2 from the germline V gene are SGDLS and YYNGEE. The CDR3: CASSAGSLPHEQYF. The DNA of the CDR3 is TGTGCCAGCAGCGCCGGGTCCCTCCCTCACGAGCAGTACTTC.

The J gene is TRBJ2-2, the V gene TRBV10-3; TRBD1 might be the D (6 bases). Trimming cost V 3 bases and J 7 bases, with 12 bases left between them. There are 14 residues in the CDR3. Germline CDR1 is ENHRY and CDR2 is SYGVKD. CDR3 DNA sequence: TGTGCCATCAGTGACAGGGGCGGTGGCGGGGAGCTGTTTTTT. This sequence encodes CAISDRGGGGELFF.

With regard to this clonotype: Its ends do not fully match the called genes, so a read error is possible. The rearrangement links TRBV18 to TRBJ2-5; the match to TRBD1 covers 10 bases. Per the germline V gene, CDR1 is KGHSH and CDR2 is LQKENI. The CDR3 loop spans 16 amino acids. The CDR3 here is CTSSTIGGTGEETQYF. The CDR3, as DNA: TGTACCAGCTCAACAATAGGAGGGACAGGGGAAGAGACCCAGTACTTC.

Of note for this clonotype: A much more abundant neighbour one base away suggests this may be a read error. The rearrangement links TRBV6-1 to TRBJ1-6; tentative D call: TRBD1 (6 bases). Germline V gene data show CDR1 as MNHNS and CDR2 as SASEGT. The length of the CDR3 is 17 residues. V was trimmed by 6 bases and J by 0 bases, leaving 15 bases between them. In DNA, the CDR3 is TGTGCCAGCAGGAGGGGGAGAGGGAGCTCCTATAATTCACCCCTCCACTTT. It yields the protein CASRRGRGSSYNSPLHF.

There are many counts of this clonotype. This chain links TRBV12-3 or TRBV12-4 with TRBJ2-7; the match to TRBD2 covers 7 bases. The CDR3 is made up of 15 amino acids. V lost 0 bases, J lost 4 bases, and 6 bases stayed unmatched. CDR3 bases: TGTGCCAGCAGTTTAGCGCTGGGAGGGCTTTACGAGCAGTACTTC. It codes for CASSLALGGLYEQYF.